This T cell receptor (beta chain) is drawn from a study of cytomegalovirus exposure and HLA in healthy donors. Study as a whole: The use of the same platform for the 90 to 150 validation repertoires and the 666 first-cohort repertoires was reported by a later analysis. Study-level points and caveats: TCR clusters originating in the first cohort tended to co-occur in the roughly 110 validation repertoires, according to a later analysis.

This clone was seen only a few times. Its antigen remains unidentified. V was clipped by 0 bases and J by 6 bases, with 24 bases between them. Germline CDR1 reads SGDLS; CDR2 reads YYNGEE. There are 18 residues in the CDR3. Assay: immunoSEQ multiplex PCR; the TCRdb copy retains only in-frame clones and omits some. The profile shows some 170,000 clones, roughly 90% of them singletons. The clonotype was recovered from a man aged 18 to 29 in good health and CMV-seropositive. The chain is built from TRBV9 and TRBJ1-2; weak D call: TRBD1 (6 bases). Sequencing was done on a sample of PBMCs. CDR3 region: CASSVAVKGVTGYHGYTF. CDR3 nucleotides: TGTGCCAGCAGCGTAGCCGTGAAGGGGGTAACGGGGTATCATGGCTACACCTTC.